This T cell receptor beta chain was found in a study of blood T cells in healthy people across ages (dated by TCRdb to about 2015). A note on the overall study: In model experiments, template switching captured roughly one uniquely barcoded TCR beta cDNA molecule for every two T cells. Using deep sequencing normalized with unique cDNA molecular identifiers, the study measured how TCR beta repertoire diversity changes with age. The donors were split into four age groups: young (average about 15 years), middle-aged (39), aged (around 67) and long-lived (approximately 80). To avoid experimental bias, donors of different ages were spread randomly across the sequencing lanes. Two additional independent replicas of 1 million unique cDNA reads from the same blood draw were analyzed for two donors (one aged 18 to 30 and one aged 80 or older).

Results and caveats for the whole study, not just this receptor: Bulk unsorted PBMC profiling prevented conclusive comparison of naive and antigen-experienced compartments. Estimates of total diversity based on one million sequenced T cells were considered lower bounds and underestimates. The percentage of naive T cells measured by flow cytometry correlated strongly with observed TCR beta diversity. Compared with the aged group, more naive CD4+ T cells, fewer expanded clones and increased TCR diversity were shown by the long-lived group, suggesting age selection. Observed TCR beta diversity per million T cells fell roughly linearly with age, and a significant reduction was already apparent by age about 43. Because the CMV infection status of the donors was unknown, age-related changes in expanded clonotypes may potentially have been confounded.

Based on the germline V gene, the CDR1 and CDR2 sequences are SGHRS and YFSETQ. Spanning cysteine to phenylalanine, the CDR3 consists of 15 amino acids. The read is trimmed to its CDR3 DNA, 45 bases read in frame from base 1. Receptor libraries were prepared by 5' RACE. The reads were generated on an Illumina HiSeq 2500. A second PCR of roughly 7 to 11 cycles was performed with a sample-barcoded 5' primer and a J-beta primer mix. A template-switch 5' adaptor carrying 12 random nucleotides introduced a unique molecular identifier onto each TCR beta cDNA molecule. At least 2.5 million CDR3-containing paired-end reads were obtained from each sample. All of the RNA was converted into first-strand cDNA using the Mint cDNA synthesis kit, with a TRBC-specific oligonucleotide serving as the primer. After uracil-DNA glycosylase treatment, a first 18-cycle PCR used universal primers M1SS and BC2_uni_R on all cDNA. Processing in the source paper ran as follows. For normalization, 1 million high-quality reads, each with a distinct molecular identifier, were randomly selected from each sample. Reads with shared molecular identifiers were discarded instead of being binned into consensus sequences. MiTCR, with a Q25 quality threshold and the strictest error-elimination algorithm, was used for CDR3 identification, clonotype clustering and error correction. A nonparametric unseen species model with Euler transformation was used to estimate lower-bound total TCR beta diversity. The public reads were quality trimmed at Q25 with fastp and then assembled into clones with MiXCR by TCRdb, keeping productive beta chains. A single entry per CDR3 protein holds the most common genes and DNA from its merged rows. The V and J calls were determined by TCRdb, not by the authors. The sample table lists hundreds of thousands of distinct CDR3 sequences, about 48% of them with a count of one. Around an eighth of the sample is held by the ten biggest clonotypes.

As concerns this clonotype: There is no known antigen for this receptor. No base qualities exist here, and no much larger clone lies one base off it.

Donors were 39 systemically healthy Caucasian individuals from Russia aged 6 to 90 years. Around 10 milliliters of peripheral blood were drawn from each donor into EDTA-treated Vacutainer tubes. PBMCs were isolated by Ficoll-Paque density-gradient centrifugation, with at least 7 million obtained per sample. Total RNA was extracted from PBMCs with Trizol reagent, with at least 5.5 micrograms obtained per sample. For every donor, flow cytometry on a PBMC aliquot measured the percentage of naive CD45RAhigh/CD27high T cells. The chain employs TRBV5-1 and TRBJ2-5; TRBD1 matches 7 bases in the middle. Gene TRBJ2-7 matches the end of the DNA better, so the J call may be wrong. This TCR was recovered from a man aged 25-45 years in good health. The sequenced sample was blood. For the CDR3, the sequence is CASSFLTGREVEQYF. In nucleotide form, the sequence is TGCGCCAGCAGCTTCCTGACAGGGCGTGAGGTCGAGCAGTACTTC.